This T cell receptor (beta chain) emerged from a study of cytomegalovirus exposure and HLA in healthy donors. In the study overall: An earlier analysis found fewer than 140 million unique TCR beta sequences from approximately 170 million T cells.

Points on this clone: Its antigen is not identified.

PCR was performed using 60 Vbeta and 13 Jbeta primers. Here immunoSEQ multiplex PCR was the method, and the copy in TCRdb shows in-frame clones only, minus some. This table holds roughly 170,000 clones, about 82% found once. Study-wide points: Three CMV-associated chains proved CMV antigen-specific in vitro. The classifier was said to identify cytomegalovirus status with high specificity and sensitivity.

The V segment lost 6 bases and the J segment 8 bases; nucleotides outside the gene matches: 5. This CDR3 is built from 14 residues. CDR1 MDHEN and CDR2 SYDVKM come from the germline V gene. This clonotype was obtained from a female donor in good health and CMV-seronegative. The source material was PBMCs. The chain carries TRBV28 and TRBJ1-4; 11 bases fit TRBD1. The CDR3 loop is CASRTGTGGEKLFF. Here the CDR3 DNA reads TGTGCCAGCAGAACCGGGACAGGGGGGGAAAAACTGTTTTTT.